The text below deals with one T cell receptor (beta chain). The target antigen is unknown. This sample is part of a study of T cell responses to AZD1222 COVID-19 vaccine. Overall study results and limits: Regions 160-218 and 743-854 dominated among vaccine-associated CD4 TCRs spanning spike.

The V segment lost 1 base and the J segment 1 base; nucleotides outside the gene matches: 12. This CDR3 is 18 amino acids long. Produced via immunoSEQ multiplex PCR; TCRdb's table is partial and in-frame only. The table has 150,000 to 200,000 clones, 90% to 95% seen once; the top ten hold 1% to 1.5%. The clonotype comes from an adult who received the AZD1222 COVID-19 vaccine. This rearrangement joins TRBV5-3 to TRBJ2-7; 9 nucleotides line up with TRBD2. TRBV5-3 is annotated as an ORF whose role is uncertain. The sample consisted of peripheral blood, taken 28 days after the second AZD1222 dose. CDR3 in amino acids: CARSLFFAGGPWSYEQYF. Written as DNA, the CDR3 is TGTGCCAGAAGCTTGTTCTTTGCGGGGGGGCCTTGGTCCTACGAGCAGTACTTC.